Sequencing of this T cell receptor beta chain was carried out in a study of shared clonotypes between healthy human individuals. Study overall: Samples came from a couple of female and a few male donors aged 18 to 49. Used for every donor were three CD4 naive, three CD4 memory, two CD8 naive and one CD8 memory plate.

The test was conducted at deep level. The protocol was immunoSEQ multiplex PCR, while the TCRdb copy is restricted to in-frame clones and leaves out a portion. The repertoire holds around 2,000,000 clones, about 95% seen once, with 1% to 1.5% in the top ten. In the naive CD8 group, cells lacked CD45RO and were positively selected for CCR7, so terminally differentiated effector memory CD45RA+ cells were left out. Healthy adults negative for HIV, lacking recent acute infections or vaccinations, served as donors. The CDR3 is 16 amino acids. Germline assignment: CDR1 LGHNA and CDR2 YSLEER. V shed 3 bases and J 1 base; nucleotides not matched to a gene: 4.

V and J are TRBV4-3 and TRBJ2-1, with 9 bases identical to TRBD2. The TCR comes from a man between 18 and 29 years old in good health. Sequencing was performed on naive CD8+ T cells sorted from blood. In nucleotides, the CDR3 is TGCGCCAGCAGCCAGATTAGCGGGAGTTCCTACAATGAGCAGTTCTTC. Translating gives CASSQISGSSYNEQFF.